These T cell receptor beta chains were read from a single sample in a study of PD-L1 blockade in urothelial cancer. Here immunoSEQ multiplex PCR was the method, and the copy in TCRdb shows in-frame clones only, minus some. The data contain approximately 65,000 clones, 85% to 90% of them singletons. The sequences come from PBMCs, collected around atezolizumab (anti-PD-L1) treatment. These receptors were taken from a man aged 55 to 70 with urothelial cancer. Both conserved end residues are part of each CDR3. The order of the fields is V gene, clone size, D gene, J gene, CDR3 DNA, CDR3 protein. A D gene is named only where the DNA matches it firmly. Rows give clone size only sometimes, using once, few, many, or a class for an expanded clone.

TRBV4-3	NA	NA	TRBJ1-6	TGCGCCAGCAGCCAAGACGAACAGAGCTCCTATAATTCACCCCTCCACTTT	CASSQDEQSSYNSPLHF
TRBV30	NA	TRBD1	TRBJ1-3	TGTGCCTGGAGTGTCCGAGCCCCAGGGGGAAGGTCTGGAAACACCATATATTTT	CAWSVRAPGGRSGNTIYF
TRBV6-5	NA	TRBD2	TRBJ2-3	TGTGCCAGTCAGGGGGGACTAGCGGGGCGTTATACGCAGTATTTT	CASQGGLAGRYTQYF
TRBV6-5	NA	TRBD1	TRBJ1-6	TGTGCCAGCAGTCAATATGACAGGGGTAATTCACCCCTCCACTTT	CASSQYDRGNSPLHF
TRBV11-3	NA	TRBD1	TRBJ2-6	TGTGCCAGCAGCTTATGGGGACAGGGAAGCTCTGGGGCCAACGTCCTGACTTTC	CASSLWGQGSSGANVLTF
TRBV7-2	NA	TRBD2	TRBJ2-3	TGTGCCAGCAGCTCCCAAGCGGGAGGGTACACAGATACGCAGTATTTT	CASSSQAGGYTDTQYF
TRBV6-1	few	NA	TRBJ1-1	TGTGCCAGCAGCGAGACTCTCGGGGGAAACACTGAAGCTTTCTTT	CASSETLGGNTEAFF
TRBV28	NA	NA	TRBJ2-7	TGTGCCAGCAGTTTAATAGGGGAAACTACCTACGAGCAGTACTTC	CASSLIGETTYEQYF
TRBV23-1	NA	TRBD1	TRBJ2-7	TGCGCCAGCAGTCAATCCCTGGACAGGGGGCAGGACGAGCAGTACTTC	CASSQSLDRGQDEQYF
TRBV11-2	NA	NA	TRBJ1-1	TGTGCCAGCAGCTTAGCAACAGAACAGGCTTTCTTT	CASSLATEQAFF
TRBV18	NA	TRBD2	TRBJ2-2	TGTGCCAGCTCACCACCGGGCGGGAGAGGCACCGGGGAGCTGTTTTTT	CASSPPGGRGTGELFF
TRBV5-1	NA	TRBD2	TRBJ2-3	TGCGCCAGCAGCCGCAACCTAGCGGGAGGATCGGATACGCAGTATTTT	CASSRNLAGGSDTQYF
TRBV5-1	few	NA	TRBJ2-3	TGCGCCAGCAGCTCAAAGCCTACAGGGCAGGGGACAGATACGCAGTATTTT	CASSSKPTGQGTDTQYF
TRBV19	NA	NA	TRBJ1-5	TGTGCCAGTACCCTGGATGGGGGGGGCTATCAGCCCCAGCATTTT	CASTLDGGGYQPQHF
TRBV5-6	NA	TRBD2	TRBJ2-3	TGTGCCAGCAGCTTAGCTAGCGGAGTCACAGATACGCAGTATTTT	CASSLASGVTDTQYF
TRBV7-8	few	NA	TRBJ1-6	TGTGCCAGCAGCCCAGGAGGTGGATCACCCCTCCACTTT	CASSPGGGSPLHF
TRBV9	NA	TRBD1	TRBJ2-2	TGTGCCAGCAGCGCCTCCCCCGGACAGGGAAGAGGTCAGGCCGGGGAGCTGTTTTTT	CASSASPGQGRGQAGELFF
TRBV7-2	NA	NA	TRBJ2-7	TGTGCCAGCAGCTTAGCATCCGGGGGTTCCAACTTC	CASSLASGGSNF
TRBV11-3	NA	TRBD2	TRBJ2-1	TGTGCCAGCAGCTTAGGTCGCGGGAGTGCCAATGAGCAGTTCTTC	CASSLGRGSANEQFF
TRBV21-1	NA	NA	TRBJ1-2	TGTGCCAGCAGCAAAGATTGGGCAGGGGTGGCTAACTATGGCTACACCTTC	CASSKDWAGVANYGYTF
TRBV6-5	once	NA	TRBJ1-5	TGTGCCAGCAGTTACTCACGACAGAACAATCAGCCCCAGCATTTT	CASSYSRQNNQPQHF
TRBV2	NA	TRBD1	TRBJ1-5	TGTGCCAGCCGGACAGGGGCGGATCAGCCCCAGCATTTT	CASRTGADQPQHF
TRBV5-1	once	NA	TRBJ2-1	TGCGCCAGCGCTTGGGGGACTCCCTCCTACAATGAGCAGTTCTTC	CASAWGTPSYNEQFF
TRBV18	NA	TRBD1	TRBJ2-7	TGTGCCAGCTCAATTACGGGACAGGGCGACTACGAGCAGTACTTC	CASSITGQGDYEQYF
TRBV9	NA	NA	TRBJ2-3	TGTGCCAGCAGCGTAGGGCTGGGCACAGATACGCAGTATTTT	CASSVGLGTDTQYF
TRBV25-1	NA	NA	TRBJ2-5	TGTGCCAGCAGTGAAGGCGGGGCCGGGGAGACCCAGTACTTC	CASSEGGAGETQYF
TRBV7-9	NA	NA	TRBJ2-3	TGTGCCAGCAGCGTCCTCTATGGTCCGGAGTCAGATACGCAGTATTTT	CASSVLYGPESDTQYF
TRBV7-2	NA	TRBD2	TRBJ2-1	TGTGCCAGCGGAGTAGCGGGAGTCTCCAATGAGCAGTTCTTC	CASGVAGVSNEQFF
TRBV5-6	NA	TRBD1	TRBJ2-7	TGTGCCAGCAGCTTGGTCAGGGGGCAGGTCGAGCAGTACTTC	CASSLVRGQVEQYF